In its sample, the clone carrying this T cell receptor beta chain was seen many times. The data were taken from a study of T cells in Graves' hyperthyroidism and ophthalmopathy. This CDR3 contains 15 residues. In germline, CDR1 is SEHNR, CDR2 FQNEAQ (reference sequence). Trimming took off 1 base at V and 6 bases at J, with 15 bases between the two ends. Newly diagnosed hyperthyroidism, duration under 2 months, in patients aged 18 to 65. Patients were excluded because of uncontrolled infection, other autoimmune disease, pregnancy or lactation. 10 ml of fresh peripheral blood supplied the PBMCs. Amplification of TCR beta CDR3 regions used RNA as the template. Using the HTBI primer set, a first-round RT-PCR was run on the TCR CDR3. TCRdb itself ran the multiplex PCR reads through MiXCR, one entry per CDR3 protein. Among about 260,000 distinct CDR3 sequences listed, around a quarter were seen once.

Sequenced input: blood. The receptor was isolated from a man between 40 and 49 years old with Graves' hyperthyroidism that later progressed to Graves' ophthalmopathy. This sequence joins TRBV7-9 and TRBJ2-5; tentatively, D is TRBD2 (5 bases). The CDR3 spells CASSLDYGKSQTQYF. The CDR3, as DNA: TGTGCCAGCAGCTTAGATTACGGGAAGAGTCAGACCCAGTACTTC.